This TCR beta chain appears in the sequencing data of a study of blood T cells in healthy people across ages. Study-level results: Relative to aged donors, long-lived donors carried more naive CD4+ cells and displayed higher diversity.

A second about 7 to 11 cycle PCR used barcoded and J-beta primers. TCRdb re-called the 5' RACE reads with MiXCR, one entry per CDR3 protein. This table has roughly 1.4 million distinct CDR3 sequences, approximately 59% appearing once. In regard to this clonotype: The antigen remains undetermined. Its ends do not fully match the called genes, so a read error is possible.

Germline CDR1 is SGHDN and CDR2 is FVKESK. The CDR3 runs to 14 residues. The material sequenced was blood. The receptor was derived from a man younger than 35 in good health. The chain has TRBV14 and TRBJ2-5, with D perhaps TRBD1 (6 bases). This CDR3 reads CVSSPHTGWETQYF. In DNA form, the CDR3 reads TGTGTCAGCAGCCCACATACAGGGTGGGAGACCCAGTACTTC.